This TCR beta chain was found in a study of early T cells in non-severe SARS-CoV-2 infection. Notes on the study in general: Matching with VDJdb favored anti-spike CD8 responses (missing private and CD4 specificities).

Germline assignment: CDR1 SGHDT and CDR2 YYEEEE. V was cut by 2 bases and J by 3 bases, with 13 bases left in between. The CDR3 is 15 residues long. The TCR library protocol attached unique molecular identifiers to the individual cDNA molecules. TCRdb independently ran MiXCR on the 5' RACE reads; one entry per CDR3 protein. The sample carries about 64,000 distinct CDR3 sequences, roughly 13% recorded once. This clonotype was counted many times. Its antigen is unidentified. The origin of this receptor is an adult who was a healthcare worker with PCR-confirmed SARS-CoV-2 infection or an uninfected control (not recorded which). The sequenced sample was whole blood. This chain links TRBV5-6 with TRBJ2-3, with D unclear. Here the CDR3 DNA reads TGTGCCAGCAGCTTCCGCGGAAGAGGAACAGATACGCAGTATTTT. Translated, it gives CASSFRGRGTDTQYF.